Listed below are T cell receptor beta chains from one sample, sequenced in a study of shared clonotypes between healthy human individuals. The data were produced by immunoSEQ multiplex PCR, yet TCRdb's version contains in-frame clones alone and is incomplete. The data contain some 2 million clones, roughly 94% of them seen just once; the ten biggest clones take up 0.13%. Material for sequencing was naive CD4+ T cells sorted from blood. The origin of the receptors is a man aged 18 to 35 in good health. CDR3s include the opening cysteine and the closing phenylalanine or tryptophan. Fields, in order: V gene, J gene, clone size, D gene, CDR3 protein, CDR3 DNA. The D gene is left open where the match is weak. The size of a clone is reported for some rows only, either as once, few or many, or as a class for expanded clones.

v_call: TRBV4-1
j_call: TRBJ2-7
clone_size: -
d_call: -
cdr3_aa: CASSQARRASSYEQYF
cdr3_nt: TGCGCCAGCAGCCAAGCGAGGAGGGCGAGCTCCTACGAGCAGTACTTC

v_call: TRBV10-3
j_call: TRBJ2-5
clone_size: -
d_call: TRBD2
cdr3_aa: CAISESGGEVTQYF
cdr3_nt: TGTGCCATCAGTGAGTCCGGGGGGGAGGTGACCCAGTACTTC

v_call: TRBV18
j_call: TRBJ2-3
clone_size: -
d_call: -
cdr3_aa: CASSHIPGGDTQYF
cdr3_nt: TGTGCCAGCTCACACATACCGGGTGGAGATACGCAGTATTTT

v_call: TRBV28
j_call: TRBJ1-5
clone_size: -
d_call: -
cdr3_aa: CASSLSARNQPQHF
cdr3_nt: TGTGCCAGCAGTTTATCGGCCAGAAATCAGCCCCAGCATTTT

v_call: TRBV19
j_call: TRBJ1-1
clone_size: -
d_call: -
cdr3_aa: CASSIDLWGEEAFF
cdr3_nt: TGTGCCAGTAGTATAGATCTATGGGGGGAGGAAGCTTTCTTT

v_call: TRBV7-9
j_call: TRBJ2-3
clone_size: -
d_call: -
cdr3_aa: CASSLTGASTDTQYF
cdr3_nt: TGTGCCAGCAGCTTAACGGGGGCTAGCACAGATACGCAGTATTTT

v_call: TRBV6-1
j_call: TRBJ1-2
clone_size: -
d_call: -
cdr3_aa: CASRGAGAYTF
cdr3_nt: TGTGCCAGCAGGGGGGCAGGGGCCTACACCTTC

v_call: TRBV5-4
j_call: TRBJ1-1
clone_size: once
d_call: TRBD1
cdr3_aa: CASGLGTGVLAEAFF
cdr3_nt: TGTGCCAGCGGCTTAGGGACAGGGGTACTCGCTGAAGCTTTCTTT

v_call: TRBV7-3
j_call: TRBJ1-1
clone_size: -
d_call: -
cdr3_aa: CASSLFTGLNTEAFF
cdr3_nt: TGTGCCAGCAGCTTATTTACAGGCTTGAACACTGAAGCTTTCTTT

v_call: TRBV11-2
j_call: TRBJ2-2
clone_size: -
d_call: -
cdr3_aa: CASSLDRGGELFF
cdr3_nt: TGTGCCAGCAGCTTAGATCGCGGCGGGGAGCTGTTTTTT

v_call: TRBV10-3
j_call: TRBJ1-2
clone_size: -
d_call: -
cdr3_aa: CAISEGVPNYGYTF
cdr3_nt: TGTGCCATCAGTGAGGGGGTGCCTAACTATGGCTACACCTTC

v_call: TRBV2
j_call: TRBJ2-2
clone_size: -
d_call: TRBD2
cdr3_aa: CASSRGLAGTGELFF
cdr3_nt: TGTGCCAGCAGTCGGGGACTAGCGGGAACCGGGGAGCTGTTTTTT

v_call: TRBV4-1
j_call: TRBJ2-3
clone_size: -
d_call: -
cdr3_aa: CASSQDGSLGFRDTQYF
cdr3_nt: TGCGCCAGCAGCCAAGATGGGTCCCTAGGGTTCAGAGATACGCAGTATTTT

v_call: TRBV30
j_call: TRBJ1-4
clone_size: -
d_call: -
cdr3_aa: CAWSVSTRRREKLFF
cdr3_nt: TGTGCCTGGAGTGTTTCGACCAGGCGGCGTGAAAAACTGTTTTTT

v_call: TRBV28
j_call: TRBJ2-7
clone_size: -
d_call: TRBD1
cdr3_aa: CASSMGQGYEQYF
cdr3_nt: TGTGCCAGCAGTATGGGACAGGGCTACGAGCAGTACTTC

v_call: TRBV6-5
j_call: TRBJ2-5
clone_size: -
d_call: -
cdr3_aa: CASSYSPRYIEETQYF
cdr3_nt: TGTGCCAGCAGTTACTCTCCCCGTTACATTGAGGAGACCCAGTACTTC

v_call: TRBV5-4
j_call: TRBJ1-1
clone_size: -
d_call: -
cdr3_aa: CASSLGSGQNTEAFF
cdr3_nt: TGTGCCAGCAGCTTGGGTTCAGGGCAGAACACTGAAGCTTTCTTT

v_call: TRBV2
j_call: TRBJ2-3
clone_size: -
d_call: TRBD2
cdr3_aa: CASSSFLIAGGPVDTQYF
cdr3_nt: TGTGCCAGCAGTTCCTTTCTTATAGCGGGAGGGCCAGTAGATACGCAGTATTTT

v_call: TRBV6-6
j_call: TRBJ1-5
clone_size: -
d_call: -
cdr3_aa: CASSPDLYPQHF
cdr3_nt: TGTGCCAGCAGCCCCGACCTCTATCCACAGCATTTT

v_call: TRBV5-1
j_call: TRBJ2-1
clone_size: -
d_call: TRBD2
cdr3_aa: CASSLALLAGGNEQFF
cdr3_nt: TGCGCCAGCAGCTTGGCGTTACTAGCGGGAGGAAATGAGCAGTTCTTC

v_call: TRBV10-3
j_call: TRBJ2-7
clone_size: -
d_call: -
cdr3_aa: CAITNRSTYEQYF
cdr3_nt: TGTGCCATCACCAATAGGTCTACCTACGAGCAGTACTTC

v_call: TRBV20-1
j_call: TRBJ1-2
clone_size: -
d_call: -
cdr3_aa: CSARESGENTF
cdr3_nt: TGCAGTGCTAGGGAGTCAGGGGAGAACACCTTC

v_call: TRBV7-9
j_call: TRBJ2-2
clone_size: once
d_call: TRBD1
cdr3_aa: CASSLGDRLNTGELFF
cdr3_nt: TGTGCCAGCAGCTTGGGGGACAGGCTCAACACCGGGGAGCTGTTTTTT

v_call: TRBV30
j_call: TRBJ2-1
clone_size: -
d_call: -
cdr3_aa: CAWSVPEYNEQFF
cdr3_nt: TGTGCCTGGAGTGTACCGGAGTACAATGAGCAGTTCTTC

v_call: TRBV6-1
j_call: TRBJ1-2
clone_size: once
d_call: -
cdr3_aa: CASSELEGSRYGYTF
cdr3_nt: TGTGCCAGCAGTGAATTGGAGGGATCGAGGTATGGCTACACCTTC

v_call: TRBV20-1
j_call: TRBJ2-3
clone_size: -
d_call: -
cdr3_aa: CSAPPGDTQYF
cdr3_nt: TGCAGTGCTCCCCCCGGGGATACGCAGTATTTT

v_call: TRBV6-1
j_call: TRBJ1-3
clone_size: -
d_call: TRBD1
cdr3_aa: CASRALGQWGNTIYF
cdr3_nt: TGTGCCAGCAGGGCCCTGGGACAGTGGGGAAACACCATATATTTT

v_call: TRBV11-1
j_call: TRBJ2-7
clone_size: -
d_call: -
cdr3_aa: CASSLPGSYEQYF
cdr3_nt: TGTGCCAGCAGTCTGCCCGGATCCTACGAGCAGTACTTC

v_call: TRBV9
j_call: TRBJ2-1
clone_size: -
d_call: TRBD2
cdr3_aa: CASSVTSGSHNEQFF
cdr3_nt: TGTGCCAGCAGCGTGACTAGCGGCTCCCACAATGAGCAGTTCTTC

v_call: TRBV30
j_call: TRBJ2-5
clone_size: few
d_call: TRBD2
cdr3_aa: CAWSVLAGETQYF
cdr3_nt: TGTGCCTGGAGTGTGCTAGCGGGAGAGACCCAGTACTTC

v_call: TRBV18
j_call: TRBJ1-4
clone_size: -
d_call: TRBD1
cdr3_aa: CASSHRGVDEKLFF
cdr3_nt: TGTGCCAGCTCGCACAGGGGCGTGGATGAAAAACTGTTTTTT

v_call: TRBV5-4
j_call: TRBJ2-5
clone_size: -
d_call: TRBD1
cdr3_aa: CASSFTGGTETQYF
cdr3_nt: TGTGCCAGCAGCTTCACAGGGGGCACTGAGACCCAGTACTTC

v_call: TRBV5-1
j_call: TRBJ2-5
clone_size: -
d_call: -
cdr3_aa: CASSLGRERETQYF
cdr3_nt: TGCGCCAGCAGCTTGGGTAGGGAGAGGGAGACCCAGTACTTC

v_call: TRBV7-9
j_call: TRBJ1-1
clone_size: -
d_call: -
cdr3_aa: CASKLGHLNTEAFF
cdr3_nt: TGTGCCAGCAAGCTTGGGCACTTGAACACTGAAGCTTTCTTT

v_call: TRBV11-2
j_call: TRBJ2-7
clone_size: -
d_call: -
cdr3_aa: CASSRDGSLNSYEQYF
cdr3_nt: TGTGCCAGCAGCCGGGACGGATCCTTAAACTCCTACGAGCAGTACTTC

v_call: TRBV25-1
j_call: TRBJ2-7
clone_size: -
d_call: -
cdr3_aa: CASSRGQGHYEQYF
cdr3_nt: TGTGCCAGCAGCCGCGGACAAGGCCATTACGAGCAGTACTTC

v_call: TRBV18
j_call: TRBJ1-1
clone_size: -
d_call: -
cdr3_aa: CASSDSINTEAFF
cdr3_nt: TGTGCCAGCTCAGACAGCATCAACACTGAAGCTTTCTTT

v_call: TRBV19
j_call: TRBJ1-1
clone_size: -
d_call: -
cdr3_aa: CASSIGGGSGGTEAFF
cdr3_nt: TGTGCCAGTAGTATAGGGGGAGGCAGCGGCGGCACTGAAGCTTTCTTT

v_call: TRBV2
j_call: TRBJ1-6
clone_size: many
d_call: -
cdr3_aa: CASTPRGGDNSPLHF
cdr3_nt: TGTGCCAGCACCCCGAGGGGCGGAGATAATTCACCCCTCCACTTT

v_call: TRBV14
j_call: TRBJ2-1
clone_size: -
d_call: TRBD2
cdr3_aa: CASSRYSGTSYNEQFF
cdr3_nt: TGTGCCAGCAGCCGGTACTCCGGGACTAGCTACAATGAGCAGTTCTTC

v_call: TRBV10-2
j_call: TRBJ2-3
clone_size: -
d_call: TRBD2
cdr3_aa: CASSDWQRGSTDTQYF
cdr3_nt: TGCGCCAGCAGTGATTGGCAGCGGGGGAGCACAGATACGCAGTATTTT

v_call: TRBV9
j_call: TRBJ2-7
clone_size: -
d_call: TRBD2
cdr3_aa: CASSVATGGGSYEQYF
cdr3_nt: TGTGCCAGCAGCGTAGCTACTGGCGGGGGCTCCTACGAGCAGTACTTC

v_call: TRBV7-9
j_call: TRBJ1-1
clone_size: -
d_call: -
cdr3_aa: CASSLGVYDTEAFF
cdr3_nt: TGTGCCAGCAGCTTGGGGGTTTACGACACTGAAGCTTTCTTT

v_call: TRBV5-1
j_call: TRBJ2-7
clone_size: -
d_call: TRBD1
cdr3_aa: CASSPGQGSDEQYF
cdr3_nt: TGCGCCAGCAGCCCGGGACAGGGGAGCGACGAGCAGTACTTC

v_call: TRBV5-1
j_call: TRBJ2-7
clone_size: -
d_call: TRBD2
cdr3_aa: CASSRRLAAVYEQYF
cdr3_nt: TGCGCCAGCAGCAGGAGACTAGCGGCCGTTTACGAGCAGTACTTC

v_call: TRBV5-6
j_call: TRBJ1-2
clone_size: -
d_call: -
cdr3_aa: CASSLETVGYTF
cdr3_nt: TGTGCCAGCAGCTTGGAGACAGTTGGCTACACCTTC

v_call: TRBV6-1
j_call: TRBJ1-1
clone_size: -
d_call: -
cdr3_aa: CASSEQGMAAEAFF
cdr3_nt: TGTGCCAGCAGTGAACAGGGGATGGCGGCTGAAGCTTTCTTT

v_call: TRBV10-2
j_call: TRBJ1-6
clone_size: -
d_call: -
cdr3_aa: CASMLDQLLDSPLHF
cdr3_nt: TGCGCCAGCATGCTGGACCAACTATTAGATTCACCCCTCCACTTT

v_call: TRBV12-5
j_call: TRBJ1-1
clone_size: -
d_call: -
cdr3_aa: CASGLTGYTEAFF
cdr3_nt: TGTGCTAGTGGTTTAACAGGGTACACTGAAGCTTTCTTT

v_call: TRBV30
j_call: TRBJ1-2
clone_size: -
d_call: TRBD1
cdr3_aa: CAWSTGTGYYGYTF
cdr3_nt: TGTGCCTGGAGTACCGGGACAGGGTACTATGGCTACACCTTC

v_call: TRBV20-1
j_call: TRBJ1-6
clone_size: few
d_call: -
cdr3_aa: CSARNGTPLHF
cdr3_nt: TGCAGTGCTAGGAACGGAACACCCCTCCACTTT

v_call: TRBV25-1
j_call: TRBJ2-1
clone_size: -
d_call: TRBD1
cdr3_aa: CASSAPIGTGGMNEQFF
cdr3_nt: TGTGCCAGCAGTGCGCCAATCGGGACAGGGGGAATGAATGAGCAGTTCTTC

v_call: TRBV2
j_call: TRBJ1-1
clone_size: -
d_call: -
cdr3_aa: CASIGQLNTEAFF
cdr3_nt: TGTGCCAGCATCGGACAGCTGAACACTGAAGCTTTCTTT

v_call: TRBV18
j_call: TRBJ1-4
clone_size: -
d_call: TRBD1
cdr3_aa: CASSPRDRGSSTNEKLFF
cdr3_nt: TGTGCCAGCTCACCCCGGGACAGGGGGTCATCGACTAATGAAAAACTGTTTTTT

v_call: TRBV5-1
j_call: TRBJ2-2
clone_size: -
d_call: -
cdr3_aa: CASSLAGQPTGELFF
cdr3_nt: TGCGCCAGCAGCTTGGCAGGCCAACCCACCGGGGAGCTGTTTTTT

v_call: TRBV6-4
j_call: TRBJ1-1
clone_size: -
d_call: -
cdr3_aa: CASRGQLNTEAFF
cdr3_nt: TGTGCCAGCAGGGGGCAGTTGAACACTGAAGCTTTCTTT